These T cell receptor beta chains were read from a single sample in a study of cytomegalovirus exposure and HLA in healthy donors. Some clones are missing from TCRdb's copy, which holds only in-frame ones; the method was immunoSEQ multiplex PCR. The sample records around 120,000 clones, over 65% being singletons. The sample consisted of PBMCs. The receptors shown here come from a woman in her twenties or thirties in good health and CMV-seropositive. The conserved cysteine and the conserved F or W are not part of the CDR3 here. Each record gives: D gene, J gene, V gene, CDR3 protein. D genes are given only for firm matches.

>-|TRBJ2-2|TRBV21-1
ASSKERGAGGELF
>-|-|TRBV5-6
ASSAGQTSSYEQY
>TRBD1|TRBJ1-1|TRBV27
ASSPRTGENTEAF
>-|TRBJ2-1|TRBV6-5
ASSQSGEGEQF
>-|TRBJ1-4|TRBV28
ASSPPGFRDEKLF
>-|-|TRBV2
ASSETESYEQY
>TRBD1|TRBJ2-5|TRBV7-2
ASSSTGGEETQY
>TRBD1|TRBJ2-3|TRBV5-4
ASSPKTGGVINTQY
>TRBD1|TRBJ2-6|TRBV18
ASSPRQGSSGANVLT
>TRBD1|TRBJ1-4|TRBV9
ASSVEQGANEKLF